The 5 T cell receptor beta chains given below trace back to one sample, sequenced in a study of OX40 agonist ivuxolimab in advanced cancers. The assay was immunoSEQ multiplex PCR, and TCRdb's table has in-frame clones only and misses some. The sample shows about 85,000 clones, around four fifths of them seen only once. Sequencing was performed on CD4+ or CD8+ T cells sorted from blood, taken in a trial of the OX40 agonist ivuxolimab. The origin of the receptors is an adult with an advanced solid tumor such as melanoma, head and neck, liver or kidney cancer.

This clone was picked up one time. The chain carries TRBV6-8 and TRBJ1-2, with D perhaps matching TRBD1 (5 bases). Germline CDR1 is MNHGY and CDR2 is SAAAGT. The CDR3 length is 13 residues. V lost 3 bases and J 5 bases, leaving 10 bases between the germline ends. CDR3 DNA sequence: TGTGCCAGCAGTTATTCTGGGGCTTATGGCTACACCTTC. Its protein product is CASSYSGAYGYTF.

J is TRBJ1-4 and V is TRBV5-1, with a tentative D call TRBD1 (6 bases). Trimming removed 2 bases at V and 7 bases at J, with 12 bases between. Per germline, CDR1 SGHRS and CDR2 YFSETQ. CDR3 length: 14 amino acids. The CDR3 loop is CASSLTGTGEKLFF. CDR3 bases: TGCGCCAGCAGCTTAACAGGGACGGGTGAAAAACTGTTTTTT. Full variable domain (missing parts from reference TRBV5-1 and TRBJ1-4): KAGVTQTPRYLIKTRGQQVTLSCSPISGHRSVSWYQQTPGQGLQFLFEYFSETQRNKGNFPGRFSGRQFSNSRSEMNVSTLELGDSALYLCASSLTGTGEKLFFGSGTQLSVL.

This CDR3 reads CASSSAGGLPNEQFF. The CDR3 DNA is TGTGCCAGCAGCTCAGCGGGGGGGCTTCCAAATGAGCAGTTCTTC. The V and J genes are TRBV7-8 and TRBJ2-1; 10 bases match TRBD2. J was trimmed by 7 bases and V by 4 bases; bases with no gene match: 7. From germline, CDR1 is SGHVS and CDR2 FQNEAQ. The CDR3 runs to 15 residues. Variable domain in full (rest from reference TRBV7-8 and TRBJ2-1): GAGVSQSPRYKVAKRGQDVALRCDPISGHVSLFWYQQALGQGPEFLTYFQNEAQLDKSGLPSDRFFAERPEGSVSTLKIQRTQQEDSAVYLCASSSAGGLPNEQFFGPGTRLTVL.

In nucleotides, the CDR3 is TGTGCCAGACAGGGGAATGGCTACACCTTC. It yields the protein CARQGNGYTF. This sequence joins TRBV2 and TRBJ1-2; 7 nucleotides line up with TRBD1. Germline values: CDR1 SNHLY, CDR2 FYNNEI. With V trimmed by 9 bases and J by 6 bases, 1 base remained unmatched. There are 10 residues in the CDR3.

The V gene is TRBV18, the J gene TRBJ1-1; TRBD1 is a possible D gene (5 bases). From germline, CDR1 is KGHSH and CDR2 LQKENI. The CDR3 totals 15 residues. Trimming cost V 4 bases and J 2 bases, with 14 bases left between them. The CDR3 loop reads CASSLGGDGNTEAFF. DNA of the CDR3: TGTGCCAGCTCACTCGGGGGGGACGGAAACACTGAAGCTTTCTTT.